What follows are 23 T cell receptor beta chains derived from one specimen sequenced in a study of CD8 T cells in ankylosing spondylitis. MiXCR, applied by TCRdb to the 5' RACE reads, yields one record per CDR3 protein. Of 150,000 to 200,000 distinct CDR3 sequences in the sample, 15% to 20% were seen once. Sequenced material: blood, either unsorted or a sorted T cell fraction (not recorded which). All receptors derive from a male donor aged 10-35 years with ankylosing spondylitis or in good health (not recorded which).

This clonotype has ten or more counts. The CDR3 bases are TGCAGCAAGGACTGGTCAGATACGCAGTATTTT. It translates to CSKDWSDTQYF. The chain employs TRBV29-1 and TRBJ2-3; tentative D call: TRBD2 (5 bases). V was cut by 8 bases and J by 4 bases, with 10 bases left in between. CDR1 and CDR2 from the germline V gene are SQVTM and ANQGSEA. The CDR3 contains 11 residues.

This clonotype came up many times. The CDR3 DNA reads as TGCGCCAGCAGCTTGGACGGGACGGTACGTTATGGCTACACCTTC. Amino acid sequence: CASSLDGTVRYGYTF. The chain uses TRBV5-1 and TRBJ1-2, with D possibly being TRBD1 (5 bases). Looked up from germline, CDR1 is SGHRS and CDR2 is YFSETQ. The CDR3 consists of 15 residues. Between the trimmed V and J ends, which lost 0 bases and 5 bases, there was a span of 14 bases.

This clonotype appeared many times. The chain recombines TRBV11-2 with TRBJ2-7; D is unresolved. Germline CDR1 reads SGHAT; CDR2 reads FQNNGV. The V end was cut by 3 bases, the J end by 2 bases, with 11 bases between. The CDR3 has 14 amino acids. Written as DNA, the CDR3 is TGTGCCAGCAGCTTCCTTACAGTGGCCTACGAGCAGTACTTC. Translation: CASSFLTVAYEQYF.

This clonotype was seen many times. The chain joins TRBV7-2 to TRBJ2-5; D is possibly TRBD1 (6 bases). Germline V gene lookup returns CDR1 SGHTA and CDR2 FQGNSA. Trimming pared 5 bases from V and 5 bases from J, leaving 18 bases between. The CDR3 runs to 15 residues. CDR3 region: CASSPRYNRDETQYF. In DNA, the CDR3 is TGTGCCAGCAGCCCCCGATATAACAGGGACGAGACCCAGTACTTC.

At least ten counts were recorded for this clonotype. The V and J genes are TRBV28 and TRBJ2-7, with 8 bases that match TRBD1. This CDR3 spans 16 amino acids. Germline V gene data show CDR1 as MDHEN and CDR2 as SYDVKM. Losses at the gene ends were 5 bases for V and 0 bases for J; bases not matched to a gene: 9. The chain's CDR3 is CASSLRTGPASYEQYF. In DNA, the CDR3 is TGTGCCAGCAGTCTACGGACAGGGCCTGCCTCCTACGAGCAGTACTTC. Variable domain in full (rest from reference TRBV28 and TRBJ2-7): DVKVTQSSRYLVKRTGEKVFLECVQDMDHENMFWYRQDPGLGLRLIYFSYDVKMKEKGDIPEGYSVSREKKERFSLILESASTNQTSMYLCASSLRTGPASYEQYFGPGTRLTVT.

By proportion, this clonotype is medium-sized (0.01 to 0.1%). The chain couples TRBV15 to TRBJ1-4; D is perhaps TRBD1 (5 bases). The CDR3 runs 14 residues. Trimming took 5 bases from V and 0 from J, leaving 7 bases between them. Germline values: CDR1 LNHNV, CDR2 YYDKDF (reference sequence). Here the CDR3 reads CATSWGATNEKLFF. For the CDR3, the DNA is TGTGCCACCAGCTGGGGGGCAACTAATGAAAAACTGTTTTTT.

This clonotype was detected many times. The chain joins TRBV6-1 to TRBJ2-7, with 7 positions matching TRBD1. The V segment lost 3 bases and the J segment 6 bases; nucleotides outside the gene matches: 2. The CDR3 is made up of 12 amino acids. The V gene's germline CDR1 is MNHNS and CDR2 SASEGT. CDR3 region: CASSEGQTEQYV. CDR3 sequence (DNA): TGTGCCAGCAGTGAGGGACAGACCGAGCAGTACGTC.

This clonotype was detected many times. CDR3 sequence: CASSPDRGPKTYEQYF. The DNA of the CDR3 is TGTGCCAGCTCACCGGACAGGGGGCCGAAAACCTACGAGCAGTACTTC. The V and J genes are TRBV18 and TRBJ2-7; 11 bases fit TRBD1. CDR1 and CDR2 from the germline V gene are KGHSH and LQKENI. The CDR3 covers 16 residues. V dropped 3 bases and J dropped 2; count of bases not matched to a gene: 6.

This clonotype was observed at least ten times. J is TRBJ2-7 and V is TRBV6-2 or TRBV6-3; D possibly uses TRBD1 or TRBD2 (6 bases each). V gave up 10 bases and J gave up 0 bases, with 13 bases separating them. The CDR3 has 13 amino acids. Germline CDR1 MNHEY, CDR2 SVGEGT. In nucleotides, the CDR3 is TGTGCCACTGGCCGGGGGCCCTCCTACGAGCAGTACTTC. This translates into CATGRGPSYEQYF.

In its sample, this clonotype was seen many times. This chain connects TRBV2 to TRBJ2-3, with TRBD2 matching over 10 bases. Per the germline V gene, CDR1 is SNHLY and CDR2 is FYNNEI. V lost 6 bases to trimming and J lost 0 bases; unmatched junction nucleotides: 3. CDR3 length equals 15 residues. CDR3 DNA sequence: TGTGCCAGCAGACCGACTAGCGGGAGCACAGATACGCAGTATTTT. It is translated as CASRPTSGSTDTQYF.

The rearrangement joins TRBV20-1 to TRBJ2-7; D is ambiguous. Germline V CDR1 and CDR2: DFQATT, SNEGSKA (reference sequence). The CDR3 has 16 residues. Trimming cost V 0 bases and J 1 base, with 16 bases left between them. The CDR3 DNA sequence: TGCAGTGCTAGAGATCCGTACTACCTATCTTCCTACGAGCAGTACTTC. Translated: CSARDPYYLSSYEQYF.

This clonotype was observed many times. This rearrangement joins TRBV5-1 to TRBJ2-3, with D perhaps TRBD1 (5 bases). The germline CDR1 and CDR2 sequences are SGHRS and YFSETQ. V lost 4 bases and J lost 6, with 15 bases in between. The CDR3 runs to 14 residues. CDR3 in amino acids: CASSRQHPLDTQYF. CDR3 DNA sequence: TGCGCCAGCAGCCGACAGCACCCCCTGGATACGCAGTATTTT.

The CDR3 region is CASSPRDRASYNEQFF. As DNA, the CDR3 is TGTGCCAGCTCACCAAGGGACAGGGCTTCTTACAATGAGCAGTTCTTC. The rearrangement joins TRBV18 to TRBJ2-1; TRBD1 aligns across 9 bases. Per germline, CDR1 KGHSH and CDR2 LQKENI. The CDR3 has 16 residues. V trimming: 2 bases; J trimming: 4 bases; junction bases outside the gene matches: 6.

This clonotype was observed at least ten times. This rearrangement joins TRBV5-6 to TRBJ2-7; 10 bases are shared with TRBD1. Germline V CDR1 and CDR2: SGHDT, YYEEEE. V was pared by 3 bases and J by 5 bases, with 2 bases of the junction left unmatched. The CDR3 spans 13 residues. The CDR3 nucleotides are TGTGCCAGCAGCTGGGGACAGGGGAACGAGCAGTACTTC. As protein: CASSWGQGNEQYF.

Many counts were recorded for this clonotype. J is TRBJ2-1 and V is TRBV12-3 or TRBV12-4; 8 nucleotides match TRBD2. V shed 3 bases and J 8 bases; nucleotides not matched to a gene: 6. The CDR3 runs 14 residues. The CDR3 loop is CASSFKRERYEQFF. Here the CDR3 DNA reads TGTGCCAGCAGTTTCAAGCGGGAGAGGTATGAGCAGTTCTTC.

At least ten counts were recorded for this clonotype. V gene TRBV3-1 combines with J gene TRBJ1-3; D is uncertain. The V end was cut by 0 bases, the J end by 11 bases, with 11 bases between. Germline values: CDR1 LGHDT, CDR2 YNNKEL (reference sequence). This CDR3 comprises 13 residues. CDR3 amino acids: CASSQDLHGSIYF. The CDR3 region has the DNA TGTGCCAGCAGCCAAGATCTCCATGGTTCCATATATTTT.

This clonotype has at least ten counts. The chain is built from TRBV7-8 and TRBJ2-7, with D perhaps given as TRBD1 or TRBD2 (5 bases each). Germline CDR1 SGHVS, CDR2 FQNEAQ. V shed 7 bases and J shed 4 bases, with 20 bases lying between them. The CDR3 totals 15 residues. CDR3 loop: CASTPRDLTVYEQYF. DNA of the CDR3: TGTGCCAGCACCCCTCGGGACCTAACAGTATACGAGCAGTACTTC.

This clonotype was observed at least ten times. The chain recombines TRBV6-5 with TRBJ2-3; 16 bases agree with TRBD2. Trimming cost V 7 bases and J 8 bases; bases outside gene matches: 12. The CDR3 contains 17 residues. Germline lookup yields CDR1 MNHEY and CDR2 SVGAGI. Here the CDR3 reads CASTKGLAGGPGATQYF. Here the CDR3 DNA reads TGTGCCAGCACAAAGGGACTAGCGGGAGGGCCTGGAGCTACGCAGTATTTT.

This clonotype was seen repeatedly, ten times or more. CDR3 amino acids: CSVEGGTSGREQETQYF. The CDR3 region has the DNA TGCAGCGTTGAAGGTGGGACTAGCGGGAGAGAACAAGAGACCCAGTACTTC. The rearrangement links TRBV29-1 to TRBJ2-5; 14 positions agree with TRBD2. Germline CDR1 reads SQVTM; CDR2 reads ANQGSEA. The CDR3 consists of 17 residues. V shed 1 base and J 2 bases; nucleotides not matched to a gene: 6.

This clonotype was counted a few times. The genes are TRBV7-8 and TRBJ2-7, with a possible D match to TRBD2 (6 bases). The CDR3 spans 11 residues. Germline CDR1 and CDR2: SGHVS and FQNEAQ. CDR3 DNA: TGTGCCAGCAGTCAAGGGTCGGGAGTGACGGTC. Translation: CASSQGSGVTV.

This clonotype was counted at least ten times. The chain links TRBV9 to TRBJ1-3, with D possibly matching TRBD1 (5 bases). V was cut by 3 bases and J by 1 base, with 14 bases left in between. This CDR3 is 16 amino acids long. Germline V gene lookup returns CDR1 SGDLS and CDR2 YYNGEE. The DNA for the CDR3 is TGTGCCAGCAGCGCCCAATCCAGGGTGTCTGGAAACACCATATATTTT. It specifies CASSAQSRVSGNTIYF.

Many counts were recorded for this clonotype. V is TRBV5-1 and J is TRBJ2-2; TRBD1 aligns across 9 bases. The CDR3 is 15 amino acids. V shed 2 bases, J shed 5 bases, and the junction held 4 bases outside the gene matches. CDR1 is SGHRS, CDR2 YFSETQ, per germline. The CDR3 sequence is CASSFDRGDTGELFF. CDR3 in DNA: TGCGCCAGCAGCTTCGACAGGGGGGATACCGGGGAGCTGTTTTTT.

The chain employs TRBV20-1 and TRBJ2-2; no definite D call. CDR3 length: 13 residues. The V gene's germline CDR1 is DFQATT and CDR2 SNEGSKA (reference sequence). V was shortened by 3 bases and J by 4 bases, with 9 bases between the two germline ends. The CDR3 region has the DNA TGCAGTGCTAGTGGAAGCCCCACCGGGGAGCTGTTTTTT. Its protein product is CSASGSPTGELFF.